This TCR beta chain appears in the sequencing data of a study of T cells after yellow fever vaccination. TCRdb independently ran MiXCR on the 5' RACE reads; one entry per CDR3 protein. The sample comprises 450,000 to 650,000 distinct CDR3 sequences, about a fifth of which are singletons, and approximately 15% rests with the top ten. Trimming took 6 bases from V and 1 from J, leaving 21 bases between them. The CDR3 spans 18 residues. Germline CDR1 is MDHEN and CDR2 is SYDVKM. This TCR was recovered from a man between 18 and 35 years old who received the YFV17D yellow fever vaccine. The genes are TRBV28 and TRBJ2-2; D could derive from TRBD1 or TRBD2 (5 bases each). Sequenced here: PBMCs, sampled more than 20 days after the first yellow fever vaccination. Here the CDR3 DNA reads TGTGCCAGCAGCTCCACTTCGTACGGGACGGAGAACACCGGGGAGCTGTTTTTT. This codes for CASSSTSYGTENTGELFF.